A selection of T cell receptor beta chains follows, all from one sample in a study of human T cells and chemical hapten exposure. Each CDR3 protein is one row after TCRdb ran MiXCR on the RACE reads. The top ten clones hold 5% to 6% of a sample with under 450,000 distinct CDR3 sequences, roughly 6.3% of them seen once. The input for sequencing was whole blood, taken in connection with sensitization to the hapten diphenylcyclopropenone (DPC). The receptors derive from a woman under 30 with alopecia areata. Some clones in this sample may be carry-over from other donors' samples. The CDR3 runs from the conserved cysteine through the conserved F or W. The order of the fields is V gene, J gene, clone size, D gene, CDR3 DNA, CDR3 protein. A D gene is named only where the DNA matches it firmly. Clone size is given for some rows only: seen once, a few or many times, or a class if the clone is expanded.

TRBV7-8	TRBJ1-5	few	-	TGTGCCAGCAGGCCGGGTCCGGGGCCGGGCAATCAGCCCCAGCATTTT	CASRPGPGPGNQPQHF
TRBV7-9	TRBJ1-1	many	-	TGTGCCAGCAGCTTATTAGATGAAGCTTTCTTT	CASSLLDEAFF
TRBV6-2/TRBV6-3	TRBJ1-5	few	-	TGTGCCAGCAGCTCATTCGGGACGGATTCTAATCAGCCCCAGCATTTT	CASSSFGTDSNQPQHF
TRBV6-5	TRBJ1-1	many	-	TGTGCCAGCAGTTCCGAAATCAGGGAGATGAACACTGAAGCTTTCTTT	CASSSEIREMNTEAFF
TRBV5-1	TRBJ2-1	-	-	TGCGCCAGCAGCTTGGAACAGTACAATGAGCAGTTCTTC	CASSLEQYNEQFF
TRBV4-3	TRBJ2-2	many	TRBD1	TGCGCCAGCAGCCAAGAAAGGGGGACAGGTCGGACCGGGGAGCTGTTTTTT	CASSQERGTGRTGELFF
TRBV3-1	TRBJ2-7	-	TRBD1	TGTGCCAGCAGCCATCAGGGGGAGTACGAGCAGTACTTC	CASSHQGEYEQYF
TRBV6-2/TRBV6-3	TRBJ1-5	many	-	TGTGCCAGCAGTTACGGCCAGATTGGGAGCAATCAGCCCCAGCATTTT	CASSYGQIGSNQPQHF
TRBV4-1	TRBJ1-1	many	-	TGCGCCAGCAGGGGACTTCTTAAGAACACTGAAGCTTTCTTT	CASRGLLKNTEAFF
TRBV5-4	TRBJ2-7	-	-	TGTGCCAGCAGCCCTGGGGGGCAGGGATGGGTATACGAGCAGTACTTC	CASSPGGQGWVYEQYF
TRBV6-5	TRBJ2-7	few	TRBD2	TGTGCCAGCAGGCGGACCTTTCGGGGGGAGTCCTACGAGCAGTACTTC	CASRRTFRGESYEQYF
TRBV20-1	TRBJ1-2	-	-	TGCAGTGCCCCGACAGCTAACTATGGCTACACCTTC	CSAPTANYGYTF
TRBV5-1	TRBJ2-5	-	-	TGCGCCAGCAGCTTTGGTGGGCAGCCTCTTACCCAAGAGACCCAGTACTTC	CASSFGGQPLTQETQYF
TRBV20-1	TRBJ2-5	few	-	TGCAGTGCTAGCCCATTGGACGGGACCCAAGAGACCCAGTACTTC	CSASPLDGTQETQYF
TRBV7-9	TRBJ1-1	many	-	TGTGCCAGCAGCTTATTGCAAGCTTTCTTT	CASSLLQAFF
TRBV10-3	TRBJ2-3	many	-	TGTGCCATCAGTGGAGGCAACACAGATACGCAGTATTTT	CAISGGNTDTQYF
TRBV6-5	TRBJ1-2	many	-	TGTGCCAGCAGTCTACAGGGTTCCTATGGCTACACCTTC	CASSLQGSYGYTF
TRBV7-3	TRBJ2-1	few	TRBD1	TGTGCCAGCAGCGTCACCTCTGGGACAGGGGGAAATGAGCAGTTCTTC	CASSVTSGTGGNEQFF
TRBV2	TRBJ1-5	few	-	TGTGCCAGCAGTGACTCAGGCAATCAGCCCCAGCATTTT	CASSDSGNQPQHF
TRBV6-2/TRBV6-3	TRBJ2-3	many	TRBD2	TGTGCCAGCAGTTACTCGATCGGAACCAGCGGGGTCACAGATACGCAGTATTTT	CASSYSIGTSGVTDTQYF
TRBV20-1	TRBJ2-1	-	TRBD2	TGCAGTGCTAGAGAGGGGGGGTCTCATCGTGAGCAGTTCTTC	CSAREGGSHREQFF
TRBV20-1	TRBJ2-3	-	-	TGCAGTGCCATGCTAGGAGGGGCCGGAGATACGCAGTATTTT	CSAMLGGAGDTQYF
TRBV6-5	TRBJ1-3	many	-	TGTGCCAGCATTAACAGGGAGGAAAACACCATATATTTT	CASINREENTIYF
TRBV4-2	TRBJ1-3	many	-	TGTGCCAGCAGCCAAGGAGAGGGGGAGTTCACTGGAAACACCATATATTTT	CASSQGEGEFTGNTIYF
TRBV6-1	TRBJ2-1	few	TRBD1	TGTGCCAGCAGTGAATTCGGGACAGGGGGTTACAATGAGCAGTTCTTC	CASSEFGTGGYNEQFF
TRBV11-2	TRBJ2-3	-	TRBD1	TGTGCCAGCAGCCGGACAGGGGGCGCCGTAGATACGCAGTATTTT	CASSRTGGAVDTQYF
TRBV7-9	TRBJ2-5	-	-	TGTGCCAGCACATCTGGTTCCGGCCGAGAGACCCAGTACTTC	CASTSGSGRETQYF
TRBV6-5	TRBJ1-5	many	-	TGTGCCAGCAGTTCGTATTCCCAGGGGATGAGCAATCAGCCCCAGCATTTT	CASSSYSQGMSNQPQHF
TRBV6-2/TRBV6-3	TRBJ2-1	few	TRBD1	TGTGCCAGCAGTGACGGGACAGTACGGAATGAGCAGTTCTTC	CASSDGTVRNEQFF
TRBV18	TRBJ2-7	few	-	TGTGCCAGCCGGGGGCTCGTCGCAGGGAACGAGCAGTACTTC	CASRGLVAGNEQYF
TRBV12-3/TRBV12-4	TRBJ1-6	many	-	TGTGCCAGCAGTTTTTCAGCCGACCCGTATAATTCACCCCTCCACTTT	CASSFSADPYNSPLHF
TRBV20-1	TRBJ2-7	many	TRBD2	TGCAGTGCTGAAGTCACTAGCGGGGGTCCCTACGAGCAGTACTTC	CSAEVTSGGPYEQYF
TRBV15	TRBJ1-2	-	-	TGTGCCACCAGCCGATGGCCCGACTCCGTGGGGTATGCTAACTATGGCTACACCTTC	CATSRWPDSVGYANYGYTF
TRBV6-1	TRBJ2-2	-	-	TGTGCCAGCAGTTACATGGGGACCGCTAGCACCGGGGAGCTGTTTTTT	CASSYMGTASTGELFF
TRBV28	TRBJ2-2	-	-	TGTGCCGTTAAAAACGGGGGCTTAGGAACCGGGGAGCTGTTTTTT	CAVKNGGLGTGELFF
TRBV14	TRBJ1-1	few	TRBD1	TGTGCCAGCAGCCAAGGGGACAGGGAGGTGATTGAAGCTTTCTTT	CASSQGDREVIEAFF
TRBV12-5	TRBJ2-7	few	-	TGTGCTAGTGGTCTAAGACCGAACTCCTACGAGCAGTACTTC	CASGLRPNSYEQYF
TRBV6-5	TRBJ2-1	few	-	TGTGCCAGCAGTTACTCGATGGAGGAGCCCTCCTACAATGAGCAGTTCTTC	CASSYSMEEPSYNEQFF
TRBV7-9	TRBJ2-3	few	-	TGTGCCAGCAGCCATTATAGCGTCGTGACAGACAACACAGATACGCAGTATTTT	CASSHYSVVTDNTDTQYF
TRBV7-2	TRBJ2-3	few	-	TGTGCCAGCAGCGATCGACTCGCGGGGTTCACAGATACGCAGTATTTT	CASSDRLAGFTDTQYF
TRBV7-2	TRBJ2-3	few	-	TGTGCCAGCAGCTTAGAGCCCGGAAGCAGCACGCAGTATTTT	CASSLEPGSSTQYF
TRBV2	TRBJ1-2	-	-	TGTGCCAGCACCTGGGGGAAAAGTTATGGCTACACCTTC	CASTWGKSYGYTF
TRBV13	TRBJ1-4	many	-	TGTGCCAGCAGCTTAGGAGGCAGTGGGGGAAAACTGTTTTTT	CASSLGGSGGKLFF
TRBV6-1	TRBJ1-4	-	-	TGTGCCAGGTATCCCATCGGGCGCACTAATGAAAAACTGTTTTTT	CARYPIGRTNEKLFF
TRBV20-1	TRBJ2-7	many	-	TGCAGTGCTCGCCCCGGAACGGAGCTTTACGAGCAGTACTTC	CSARPGTELYEQYF
TRBV6-6	TRBJ1-1	many	TRBD1	TGTGCCAGCAGCCAAGACCCTGGGACAGCCTACACTGAAGCTTTCTTT	CASSQDPGTAYTEAFF
TRBV20-1	TRBJ2-3	many	-	TGCAGTGCTTGGGCTAGCACAGATACGCAGTATTTT	CSAWASTDTQYF
TRBV4-3	TRBJ2-7	-	TRBD1	TGCGCCAGCAGCCAAGAAGGGGGACAGGGCTACGAGCAGTACTTC	CASSQEGGQGYEQYF
TRBV5-5	TRBJ1-1	many	TRBD1	TGTGCCAGCAGCCCAGGACCGACAGGGCTGAACACTGAAGCTTTCTTT	CASSPGPTGLNTEAFF
TRBV4-1	TRBJ1-2	many	-	TGCGCCAGCAGCCTGAGCAACATGGCTGTGAGGGGCTACACCTTC	CASSLSNMAVRGYTF